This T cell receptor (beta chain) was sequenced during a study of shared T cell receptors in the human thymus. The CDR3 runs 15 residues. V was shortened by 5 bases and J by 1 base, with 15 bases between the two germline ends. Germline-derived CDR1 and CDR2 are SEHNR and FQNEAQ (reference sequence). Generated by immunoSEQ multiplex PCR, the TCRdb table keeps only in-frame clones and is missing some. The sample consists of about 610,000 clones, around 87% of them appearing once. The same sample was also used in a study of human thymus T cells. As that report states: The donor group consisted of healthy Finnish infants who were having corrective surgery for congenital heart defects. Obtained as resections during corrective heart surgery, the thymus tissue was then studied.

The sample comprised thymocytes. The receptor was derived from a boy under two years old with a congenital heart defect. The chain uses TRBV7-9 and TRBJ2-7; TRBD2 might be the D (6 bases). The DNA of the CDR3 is TGTGCCAGCAGCCCCCCTCCGGGACTGTCCTACGAGCAGTACTTC. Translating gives CASSPPPGLSYEQYF.